The present TCR beta chain was sequenced within a study of OX40 agonist ivuxolimab in advanced cancers. Method: immunoSEQ multiplex PCR; TCRdb's copy keeps in-frame clones and lacks some. The sample shows about 99,000 clones, approximately 93% of them seen only once. The CDR3 is made up of 12 amino acids. Germline V gene lookup returns CDR1 SNHLY and CDR2 FYNNEI. Deletions cut 5 bases from V and 5 bases from J, with 7 bases between. Sequenced material: CD4+ or CD8+ T cells sorted from blood, taken in a trial of the OX40 agonist ivuxolimab. This receptor was identified in an adult with an advanced solid tumor such as melanoma, head and neck, liver or kidney cancer. The chain has TRBV2 and TRBJ1-5; D is unclear. CDR3 sequence (DNA): TGTGCCAGCAGTCAAGAGGATCAGCCCCAGCATTTT. This codes for CASSQEDQPQHF.